These T cell receptor beta chains were read from a single sample in a study of blood T cell repertoires in COVID-19. TCRdb keeps only in-frame clones here, not all; method: immunoSEQ multiplex PCR. The data contain more than 35,000 clones, 69% of them singletons. The sequenced sample was peripheral blood. These receptors came from a man at least 80 years old with acute or convalescent COVID-19. Each CDR3 is given without its conserved first and last residue. Fields, in order: V gene, CDR3 protein.

>TRBV29-1
SVGRGSGELF
>TRBV4-3
ASSQDRPSGRGNGYT
>TRBV6-2/TRBV6-3
ASSYPGLVSYNEQF
>TRBV5-1
ASSTRPVGGEAQY
>TRBV4-1
ASSGRTGTYEQY
>TRBV6-5
ASSQTVVSGEQY
>TRBV6-5
ASSPGGGGEKLF
>TRBV18
ASSLSGTANTGELF
>TRBV11-3
ASSPGTSGRYEQY
>TRBV6-1
ASSEEYQETQY
>TRBV28
ASSPLAGSSYEQY
>TRBV12-2
ASRLLSFLVITDSPYEQY
>TRBV15
ATSRDSTGGPSTDTQY
>TRBV9
ASNPTGQGHGYEQY
>TRBV27
ASGAGGPYNEQF
>TRBV24-1
ATSESSGGWETQY
>TRBV7-7
ASSLRQGSYEQY
>TRBV3-1/TRBV3-2
ASSQVGGRSYEQY
>TRBV11-3
ASSSRDRFYNSPLH
>TRBV7-9
ASSYTGTANTGELF
>TRBV27
ASSQGYYTEAF
>TRBV10-3
AISESGGIYEQY
>TRBV19
ASSMFQAGYEQY
>TRBV6-2/TRBV6-3
ASSTRRGNYGYT
>TRBV12-5
ASGLVLAGFNEQF
>TRBV5-4
ASATSDRSEAF
>TRBV2
ASRIRGGNSPLH
>TRBV20-1
SASFSSGLSYNEQF
>TRBV11-2
ASSTGRDRGRNEQF
>TRBV6-5
ASRGDSEAF
>TRBV3-1/TRBV3-2
ASSPITTWNTEAF
>TRBV25-1
ASSYREGHGGYT
>TRBV7-9
ASSPPLGATEAF
>TRBV15
ATSRDLAGVSGKYNEQF
>TRBV5-4
ASSSRTGGQFYGYT
>TRBV3-1/TRBV3-2
ASSQDSELAGKGGQY
>TRBV28
ASISAGEGTDTQY
>TRBV4-1
ASSGTGGEELF
>TRBV20-1
SARADGEQY
>TRBV6-1
ASSEAVSSYNSPLH
>TRBV10-2
ASSESGGRSYNSPLH
>TRBV5-1
ASSLVGGGGYT
>TRBV6-2/TRBV6-3
ASSPDRGQPQH
>TRBV6-1
ASSEGASSGNTIY
>TRBV7-9
ASTRGQGGGEQF
>TRBV18
ASSPGQGRDGYT
>TRBV6-5
ASLGLAGTGELF
>TRBV28
ASSRLDRGGGYT
>TRBV5-1
ASSPGQGARSNTEAF
>TRBV10-2
ASKRGDTGELF
>TRBV7-9
ASSLMTGSEAF
>TRBV7-8
ASSLRGHTEAF
>TRBV4-2
ASSQAGQYSNQPQH
>TRBV19
ASTQHMNTEAF
>TRBV6-2/TRBV6-3
ASSYVGGAYEQY
>TRBV27
ASSGTGGTQH
>TRBV5-6
ASSGRISGVVYGYT
>TRBV5-1
ASSLGGQTSGNTIY